This record covers a single T cell receptor beta chain. The antigen is undetermined. Germline V CDR1 and CDR2: MNHNY, SVGAGI (reference sequence). V was pared by 5 bases and J by 5 bases, with 6 bases of the junction left unmatched. The CDR3 has 14 residues. Noted time point: week 5, during vaccination. Every vaccine dose comprised 300 ug of mutant IDH1 20-mer peptide plus topical imiquimod. The sample belongs to a study of a mutant IDH1 vaccine in newly diagnosed glioma. Whole-study context: Treatment recipients were 62.5% male and around 40% female, and their mean age was about 39 years. General study results and limits: Researchers report vaccine-induced immune responses in 93.3% of patients.

The table came from immunoSEQ multiplex PCR; TCRdb's copy has only in-frame clones and leaves some out. The sample yields fewer than 100,000 clones, over 75% seen once. The J gene is TRBJ2-1, the V gene TRBV6-6; TRBD1 aligns across 7 bases. This material consisted of PBMCs, taken from a glioma patient whose treatment included an IDH1 peptide vaccine. The receptor comes from a woman aged 50 to 60 with glioma. The CDR3 here is CASSLWTGHNEQFF. The DNA of the CDR3 is TGTGCCAGCAGTCTTTGGACAGGCCACAATGAGCAGTTCTTC.